This TCR beta chain was documented in a study of OX40 agonist ivuxolimab in advanced cancers. Looking at the study overall: Every 2 weeks, patients got intravenous ivuxolimab at one of six dose levels (0.01-10 mg/kg). One patient with hepatocellular carcinoma and two with cutaneous melanoma, three in all, had partial responses.

Trimming left V 0 bases short and J 2 bases short, with 8 bases between. Germline V CDR1 and CDR2: SGHKS, YYEKEE (reference sequence). The CDR3 is 14 amino acids. A remark on this clone: Its matching antigen is unknown.

Findings and caveats of the study: CD8+ T cells were the subset that, on average, had more expanded clones than CD4+.

Only in-frame clones appear in the TCRdb table, and some are missing; sequencing was by immunoSEQ multiplex PCR. The sample holds around 74,000 clones; around nine tenths are singletons and the top ten take over 2.5%. Patients were ineligible given autoimmune disease history or systemic immunosuppression. This receptor was identified in an adult with an advanced solid tumor such as melanoma, head and neck, liver or kidney cancer. The sequencing used CD4+ or CD8+ T cells sorted from blood, collected in a trial of the OX40 agonist ivuxolimab. This chain links TRBV5-5 with TRBJ1-2; D might be TRBD1 (5 bases). The CDR3 coding sequence is TGTGCCAGCAGCTTGGAGACAGCGAACTATGGCTACACCTTC. As protein: CASSLETANYGYTF.